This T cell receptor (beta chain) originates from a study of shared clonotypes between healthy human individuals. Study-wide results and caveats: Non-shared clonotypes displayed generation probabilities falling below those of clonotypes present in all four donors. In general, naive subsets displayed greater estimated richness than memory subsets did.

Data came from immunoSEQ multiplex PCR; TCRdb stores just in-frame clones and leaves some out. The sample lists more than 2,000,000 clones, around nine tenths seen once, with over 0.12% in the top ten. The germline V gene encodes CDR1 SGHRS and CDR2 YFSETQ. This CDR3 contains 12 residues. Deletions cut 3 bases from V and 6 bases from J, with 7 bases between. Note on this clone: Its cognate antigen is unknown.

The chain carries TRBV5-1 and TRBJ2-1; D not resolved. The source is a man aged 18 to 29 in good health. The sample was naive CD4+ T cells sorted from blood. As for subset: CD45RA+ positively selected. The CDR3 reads CASSYSANEQFF. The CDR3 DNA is TGCGCCAGCAGCTATTCGGCCAATGAGCAGTTCTTC.